These T cell receptor beta chains were read from a single sample in a study of blood T cell repertoires in COVID-19. Sequencing was performed with immunoSEQ multiplex PCR; in TCRdb, only in-frame clones are kept and a portion is missing. The table lists approximately 170,000 clones, 83% of them singletons, with 7.6% in the top ten. The sequencing sample was made of peripheral blood. The source of these receptors is a woman in her seventies with COVID-19, enrolled during active disease. Both conserved end residues are part of each CDR3. The order of the fields is J gene, D gene, clone size, V gene, CDR3 length, CDR3 protein, CDR3 DNA. D genes are given only for firm matches. Clone sizes are given selectively: once, few, many, or a class where the clone is expanded.

J gene: TRBJ2-2; D gene: TRBD1; clone size: once; V gene: TRBV28; CDR3 length: 15; CDR3 protein: CASSQDRVNTGELFF; CDR3 DNA: TGTGCCAGCAGCCAGGACAGGGTGAACACCGGGGAGCTGTTTTTT
J gene: TRBJ2-5; D gene: NA; clone size: NA; V gene: TRBV15; CDR3 length: 16; CDR3 protein: CATSRGGGEYQETQYF; CDR3 DNA: TGTGCCACCAGCAGAGGGGGAGGAGAGTACCAAGAGACCCAGTACTTC
J gene: TRBJ2-2; D gene: NA; clone size: NA; V gene: TRBV4-3; CDR3 length: 17; CDR3 protein: CASSQVMQISGTGELFF; CDR3 DNA: TGCGCCAGCAGCCAAGTAATGCAGATTTCGGGCACCGGGGAGCTGTTTTTT
J gene: TRBJ2-3; D gene: NA; clone size: NA; V gene: TRBV20-1; CDR3 length: 11; CDR3 protein: CSAFSTDTQYF; CDR3 DNA: TGCAGTGCCTTCTCTACAGATACGCAGTATTTT
J gene: TRBJ2-5; D gene: TRBD1; clone size: once; V gene: TRBV4-1; CDR3 length: 17; CDR3 protein: CASSQDKTGGAGETQYF; CDR3 DNA: TGCGCCAGCAGCCAAGATAAGACAGGGGGCGCGGGTGAGACCCAGTACTTC
J gene: TRBJ1-2; D gene: NA; clone size: NA; V gene: TRBV24-1; CDR3 length: 13; CDR3 protein: CATSAIQGYGYTF; CDR3 DNA: TGTGCCACCAGTGCTATACAGGGTTATGGCTACACCTTC
J gene: TRBJ2-3; D gene: NA; clone size: NA; V gene: TRBV19; CDR3 length: 17; CDR3 protein: CASSPSWGSLRTDTQYF; CDR3 DNA: TGTGCCAGTAGTCCCAGTTGGGGCAGTCTCCGGACAGATACGCAGTATTTT
J gene: TRBJ1-4; D gene: NA; clone size: once; V gene: TRBV4-2; CDR3 length: 16; CDR3 protein: CASSQDFSQGWEKLFF; CDR3 DNA: TGTGCCAGCAGCCAAGATTTTTCGCAGGGTTGGGAAAAACTGTTTTTT
J gene: TRBJ2-1; D gene: NA; clone size: NA; V gene: TRBV5-6; CDR3 length: 13; CDR3 protein: CASSFAGAAEQFF; CDR3 DNA: TGTGCCAGCAGCTTTGCGGGCGCCGCAGAGCAGTTCTTC
J gene: TRBJ2-3; D gene: NA; clone size: NA; V gene: TRBV6-6; CDR3 length: 14; CDR3 protein: CASLDSGRADTQYF; CDR3 DNA: TGTGCCAGCCTTGACAGTGGACGGGCAGATACGCAGTATTTT
J gene: TRBJ2-1; D gene: TRBD2; clone size: NA; V gene: TRBV5-5; CDR3 length: 15; CDR3 protein: CASSLGTSGSYEQFF; CDR3 DNA: TGTGCCAGCAGCTTGGGGACTAGCGGGAGTTATGAGCAGTTCTTC
J gene: TRBJ2-7; D gene: TRBD2; clone size: NA; V gene: TRBV28; CDR3 length: 22; CDR3 protein: CATSFLGEGRLAGANRPYEQYF; CDR3 DNA: TGTGCCACCAGTTTTCTAGGTGAGGGGAGACTAGCGGGAGCAAACAGACCCTACGAGCAGTACTTC
J gene: TRBJ2-1; D gene: NA; clone size: NA; V gene: TRBV7-2; CDR3 length: 15; CDR3 protein: CASSTDSAATLEQFF; CDR3 DNA: TGTGCCAGCAGCACCGACTCGGCGGCCACCCTTGAGCAGTTCTTC
J gene: TRBJ1-2; D gene: TRBD1; clone size: NA; V gene: TRBV12-3/TRBV12-4; CDR3 length: 13; CDR3 protein: CASSIQGANGYTF; CDR3 DNA: TGTGCCAGCAGCATACAGGGGGCAAATGGCTACACCTTC
J gene: TRBJ2-7; D gene: TRBD2; clone size: NA; V gene: TRBV19; CDR3 length: 15; CDR3 protein: CASSIQLAGVNEQYF; CDR3 DNA: TGTGCCAGTAGTATTCAACTAGCGGGAGTCAACGAGCAGTACTTC
J gene: TRBJ2-1; D gene: TRBD1; clone size: NA; V gene: TRBV6-5; CDR3 length: 14; CDR3 protein: CASTKDRGVYEQFF; CDR3 DNA: TGTGCCAGCACCAAGGACAGGGGGGTCTATGAGCAGTTCTTC
J gene: TRBJ1-2; D gene: TRBD1; clone size: NA; V gene: TRBV5-4; CDR3 length: 14; CDR3 protein: CASREGGYDYGYTF; CDR3 DNA: TGTGCCAGCCGTGAAGGGGGCTATGACTATGGCTACACCTTC
J gene: TRBJ2-7; D gene: NA; clone size: NA; V gene: TRBV6-1; CDR3 length: 14; CDR3 protein: CASRPTGTSYEQYF; CDR3 DNA: TGTGCCAGCAGACCAACGGGAACCTCCTACGAGCAGTACTTC
J gene: TRBJ1-2; D gene: NA; clone size: NA; V gene: TRBV28; CDR3 length: 14; CDR3 protein: CASRAPGSTYGYTF; CDR3 DNA: TGTGCCAGCAGGGCCCCGGGATCGACCTATGGCTACACCTTC
J gene: TRBJ2-2; D gene: NA; clone size: NA; V gene: TRBV5-1; CDR3 length: 15; CDR3 protein: CASKPPGGLGGELFF; CDR3 DNA: TGCGCCAGCAAACCCCCCGGCGGTTTGGGCGGGGAGCTGTTTTTT
J gene: TRBJ1-2; D gene: NA; clone size: NA; V gene: TRBV28; CDR3 length: 14; CDR3 protein: CASSLSGYRYGYTF; CDR3 DNA: TGTGCCAGCAGTTTATCTGGATACAGGTACGGCTACACCTTC
J gene: TRBJ1-1; D gene: NA; clone size: NA; V gene: TRBV6-5; CDR3 length: 14; CDR3 protein: CASSLTGTNTEAFF; CDR3 DNA: TGTGCCAGCAGTTTAACAGGGACGAACACTGAAGCTTTCTTT
J gene: TRBJ1-1; D gene: NA; clone size: NA; V gene: TRBV9; CDR3 length: 14; CDR3 protein: CASSVSPINTEAFF; CDR3 DNA: TGTGCCAGCAGCGTAAGCCCCATAAACACTGAAGCTTTCTTT
J gene: TRBJ1-5; D gene: NA; clone size: few; V gene: TRBV6-6; CDR3 length: 15; CDR3 protein: CASRFDPLSNQPQHF; CDR3 DNA: TGTGCCAGCAGATTTGATCCTCTAAGCAATCAGCCCCAGCATTTT
J gene: TRBJ2-1; D gene: TRBD2; clone size: NA; V gene: TRBV18; CDR3 length: 14; CDR3 protein: CASSPGLVYNEQFF; CDR3 DNA: TGTGCCAGCTCACCTGGACTAGTCTACAATGAGCAGTTCTTC
J gene: TRBJ2-3; D gene: TRBD1; clone size: NA; V gene: TRBV27; CDR3 length: 15; CDR3 protein: CASSKDRMRAYTQYF; CDR3 DNA: TGTGCCAGCAGCAAGGACAGGATGCGCGCCTATACGCAGTATTTT
J gene: TRBJ1-5; D gene: NA; clone size: few; V gene: TRBV18; CDR3 length: 14; CDR3 protein: CASSPGHRNQPQHF; CDR3 DNA: TGTGCCAGCTCACCGGGACACAGAAATCAGCCCCAGCATTTT
J gene: TRBJ2-3; D gene: NA; clone size: NA; V gene: TRBV29-1; CDR3 length: 14; CDR3 protein: CSVRRGNPADTQYF; CDR3 DNA: TGCAGCGTCCGAAGGGGGAACCCCGCAGATACGCAGTATTTT
J gene: TRBJ2-7; D gene: TRBD1; clone size: NA; V gene: TRBV28; CDR3 length: 15; CDR3 protein: CASRPGQGGSYEQYF; CDR3 DNA: TGTGCCAGCAGACCCGGACAGGGTGGGTCCTACGAGCAGTACTTC
J gene: TRBJ1-2; D gene: TRBD1; clone size: NA; V gene: TRBV6-2/TRBV6-3; CDR3 length: 12; CDR3 protein: CASSRDRVGYTF; CDR3 DNA: TGTGCCAGCAGTCGAGACAGGGTTGGCTACACCTTC
J gene: TRBJ2-1; D gene: TRBD2; clone size: NA; V gene: TRBV9; CDR3 length: 15; CDR3 protein: CASSPGTSGRGEQFF; CDR3 DNA: TGTGCCAGCTCCCCCGGGACTAGCGGGAGGGGTGAGCAGTTCTTC